The 26 T cell receptor beta chains below all came from one sample that was sequenced in a study of ipilimumab plus nivolumab after autologous stem cell transplantation. Repertoires were generated with immunoSEQ multiplex PCR, while TCRdb's copy carries only in-frame clones and drops some. The table records about 18,000 clones, roughly 80% of them present only once. The source was PBMCs, collected in a trial of ipilimumab plus nivolumab as post-transplant consolidation. These receptor sequences come from a male donor with diffuse large B-cell lymphoma.

The chain couples TRBV7-6 to TRBJ2-5; 9 nucleotides align to TRBD1. The last part of the DNA fits TRBJ2-7 better; the J call may be wrong. The CDR3 sequence is 13 residues long. CDR1 and CDR2 from the germline V gene are SGHVS and FNYEAQ. CDR3 sequence: CASSDGTGYEQYF. CDR3 coding DNA: TGTGCCAGCAGCGACGGGACAGGGTACGAGCAGTACTTC.

The rearrangement uses TRBV5-1 and TRBJ2-5, with D tentatively TRBD2 (5 bases). CDR1 SGHRS and CDR2 YFSETQ come from the germline V gene. The V end was cut by 0 bases, the J end by 5 bases, with 8 bases between. The CDR3 has 13 residues. The CDR3 DNA sequence: TGCGCCAGCAGCTTGGGGTTAGCGGAGACCCAGTACTTC. Protein sequence: CASSLGLAETQYF. Filled out from reference TRBV5-1 and TRBJ2-5, the complete variable domain reads KAGVTQTPRYLIKTRGQQVTLSCSPISGHRSVSWYQQTPGQGLQFLFEYFSETQRNKGNFPGRFSGRQFSNSRSEMNVSTLELGDSALYLCASSLGLAETQYFGPGTRLLVL.

This clone was seen a single time. The CDR3 coding sequence is TGTGCCATCAGTGGGGACAGGGGTTACGAGCAGTACTTC. It is translated as CAISGDRGYEQYF. The chain employs TRBV10-3 and TRBJ2-7; TRBD1 agrees at 10 bases. Unmatched junction bases numbered 1, after V lost 4 bases and J lost 4 bases. In germline, CDR1 is ENHRY, CDR2 SYGVKD. This CDR3 contains 13 residues.

V gene TRBV6-4 combines with J gene TRBJ1-2, with 7 positions matching TRBD1. V was clipped by 5 bases and J by 0 bases; unmatched bases: 3. The CDR3 has 14 residues. Per germline, CDR1 MRHNA and CDR2 SNTAGT. The CDR3 DNA is TGTGCCAGCAGTTCCGGGACAGCTAACTATGGCTACACCTTC. Its translation: CASSSGTANYGYTF.

The chain couples TRBV10-2 to TRBJ1-2, with D maybe TRBD1 (5 bases). Trimming cost V 7 bases and J 4 bases, with 16 bases left between them. Germline assignment: CDR1 WSHSY and CDR2 SAAADI. This CDR3 comprises 14 residues. The chain's CDR3 is CASTINGGLYGYTF. As DNA, the CDR3 is TGCGCCAGCACTATAAACGGGGGTCTCTATGGCTACACCTTC.

J is TRBJ1-4 and V is TRBV14; 10 nucleotides agree with TRBD1. There are 15 residues in the CDR3. V dropped 4 bases and J dropped 6; count of bases not matched to a gene: 5. Germline loops: CDR1 SGHDN, CDR2 FVKESK. The CDR3 reads CASSRRTGGDEKLFF. DNA for the CDR3: TGTGCCAGCAGCCGCCGGACAGGGGGTGATGAAAAACTGTTTTTT. Filled out from reference TRBV14 and TRBJ1-4, the complete variable domain reads EAGVTQFPSHSVIEKGQTVTLRCDPISGHDNLYWYRRVMGKEIKFLLHFVKESKQDESGMPNNRFLAERTGGTYSTLKVQPAELEDSGVYFCASSRRTGGDEKLFFGSGTQLSVL.

The rearrangement links TRBV7-8 to TRBJ2-5; tentatively, D is TRBD2 (6 bases). CDR1 is SGHVS and CDR2 is FQNEAQ in the germline V gene. This CDR3 has 15 amino acids. V was trimmed by 2 bases and J by 5 bases, leaving 15 bases between them. DNA for the CDR3: TGTGCCAGCAGCTTAAATCGTCTGGGGAGGGAGACCCAGTACTTC. Its translation: CASSLNRLGRETQYF.

The CDR3 is CASSPEGARNTEAFF. The CDR3, as DNA: TGCGCCAGCAGCCCCGAGGGGGCAAGGAACACTGAAGCTTTCTTT. This rearrangement joins TRBV4-3 to TRBJ1-1; 7 bases agree with TRBD1. This CDR3 has 15 residues. V gave up 4 bases and J gave up 1 base; unmatched junction bases: 6. Germline lookup yields CDR1 LGHNA and CDR2 YSLEER.

The V and J genes are TRBV7-6 and TRBJ2-1; D call uncertain. Trimming shortened V by 4 bases and J by 12 bases, and 19 bases separated the two germline ends. This CDR3 has 14 amino acids. CDR1 and CDR2 from the germline V gene are SGHVS and FNYEAQ. CDR3 region: CASSSSAVGIGQFF. CDR3 DNA sequence: TGTGCCAGCAGCTCCAGTGCCGTCGGAATTGGGCAGTTCTTC.

This clone has a handful of counts. The rearrangement uses TRBV7-9 and TRBJ1-2; 7 nucleotides align to TRBD1. Trimming at V came to 5 bases and at J to 5 bases, leaving 5 bases not matched to a gene. Germline-derived CDR1 and CDR2 are SEHNR and FQNEAQ (reference sequence). This CDR3 is built from 13 residues. CDR3 DNA: TGTGCCAGCAGCCCCGACAGGGCTTATGGCTACACCTTC. Amino acid sequence: CASSPDRAYGYTF.

The chain combines TRBV7-8 with TRBJ1-2; no definite D call. This CDR3 region has 17 residues. Germline V gene sequence: CDR1 SGHVS, CDR2 FQNEAQ. V dropped 2 bases and J dropped 0 bases, with 16 bases sitting between them. The CDR3 here is CASSLSYVYGTNYGYTF. The CDR3 coding sequence is TGTGCCAGCAGCTTAAGTTACGTGTACGGCACTAACTATGGCTACACCTTC.

The chain couples TRBV4-2 to TRBJ2-7; the match to TRBD2 covers 8 bases. Per germline, CDR1 LGHNA and CDR2 YNFKEQ. Trimming at V came to 0 bases and at J to 2 bases, leaving 3 bases not matched to a gene. The CDR3 is 15 amino acids. The CDR3 coding sequence is TGTGCCAGCAGCCAAGACACTAGCGGTACCTACGAGCAGTACTTC. Protein: CASSQDTSGTYEQYF.

V gene TRBV7-2 combines with J gene TRBJ2-2; D remains unclear. This CDR3 contains 13 residues. Germline V CDR1 and CDR2: SGHTA, FQGNSA. V lost 3 bases, J lost 2 bases, and 4 bases lay in between. The CDR3 DNA follows: TGTGCCAGCAGCTTCCGTAACACCGGGGAGCTGTTTTTT. This sequence encodes CASSFRNTGELFF.

The V gene is TRBV2, the J gene TRBJ2-7; TRBD1 agrees at 9 bases. CDR3 size: 14 residues. Germline CDR1 is SNHLY and CDR2 is FYNNEI. The trim removed 10 bases at V and 2 bases at J, leaving 9 bases unmatched. The CDR3 protein is CATNAGTGTYEQYF. The CDR3, as DNA: TGTGCCACCAACGCCGGGACAGGGACCTACGAGCAGTACTTC.

This chain links TRBV21-1 with TRBJ1-3. TRBV21-1 is a pseudogene segment. The length of the CDR3 is 20 residues. The DNA of the CDR3 is TGTGCCAGCAGCAAAAAAGGACCCCTAGCCCCCAACATCTCTGGAAACACCATATATTTT. It yields the protein CASSKKGPLAPNISGNTIYF.

By sample share, this clone is medium-sized (0.01 to 0.1%). The CDR3 coding sequence is TGCGCCAGCAGCTTTAGACAGCGGTCTTATGGCTACACCTTC. It is translated as CASSFRQRSYGYTF. The J gene is TRBJ1-2, the V gene TRBV5-1, with TRBD1 as a possible D gene (5 bases). The ends were cut back, 2 bases at V and 5 bases at J, with 13 bases in the middle. Germline V lookup: CDR1 SGHRS, CDR2 YFSETQ. This CDR3 is built from 14 residues.

The chain employs TRBV7-3 and TRBJ2-7; D perhaps matches TRBD2 (6 bases). The V end lost 5 bases, the J end lost 7 bases, and 21 bases lay between the germline ends. The CDR3 is 15 residues long. Looked up from germline, CDR1 is SGHTA and CDR2 is FQGTGA. CDR3 in amino acids: CASSPWSAGLGEQYF. In DNA form, the CDR3 reads TGTGCCAGCAGCCCTTGGTCAGCGGGCCTCGGTGAGCAGTACTTC.

This clone showed up just a few times. CDR3 in amino acids: CASSRSFGSQPQHF. The CDR3 DNA reads as TGTGCCAGCAGCCGCTCGTTCGGGTCTCAGCCCCAGCATTTT. The chain has TRBV7-2 and TRBJ1-5; D uncertain. The CDR3 runs 14 residues. Looked up from germline, CDR1 is SGHTA and CDR2 is FQGNSA. The V end was cut by 5 bases, the J end by 6 bases, with 14 bases between.

The chain is built from TRBV19 and TRBJ1-5, with D hard to call. V was cut by 5 bases and J by 3 bases, with 14 bases left in between. Germline lookup yields CDR1 LNHDA and CDR2 SQIVND (reference sequence). The CDR3 has 15 amino acids. CDR3 in amino acids: CASSLGYPSNQPQHF. DNA for the CDR3: TGTGCCAGTAGTTTGGGGTACCCCTCCAATCAGCCCCAGCATTTT.

The V call is TRBV5-4, the J call TRBJ2-5; D possibly uses TRBD1 or TRBD2 (6 bases each). Trimming removed 3 bases from V and 5 bases from J, with 14 bases in between. The CDR3 is 14 residues long. CDR1 and CDR2 (germline): SGHNT, YYREEE (reference sequence). The CDR3 bases are TGTGCCAGCAGCTCGGAGGGGGGAACGGAGACCCAGTACTTC. This sequence encodes CASSSEGGTETQYF.

V and J are TRBV9 and TRBJ1-3; no clear D gene. Germline CDR1 is SGDLS and CDR2 is YYNGEE. Between the trimmed V and J ends, which lost 0 bases and 4 bases, there was a span of 11 bases. The CDR3 has 15 residues. The CDR3 sequence: CASSVEGGMGNTIYF. The CDR3 nucleotides read TGTGCCAGCAGCGTAGAGGGAGGGATGGGAAACACCATATATTTT.

V and J are TRBV7-3 and TRBJ2-5, with D possibly TRBD2 on 6 matching bases. This CDR3 region has 13 residues. Trimming took 5 bases from V and 1 from J, leaving 8 bases between them. Germline CDR1 SGHTA, CDR2 FQGTGA. The CDR3 coding sequence is TGTGCCAGCAGCCCCGGGGGCCAAGAGACCCAGTACTTC. It is translated as CASSPGGQETQYF.

CDR3 sequence: CASSQEGADGYTF. In DNA form, the CDR3 reads TGCGCCAGCAGCCAAGAGGGGGCAGATGGCTACACCTTC. The chain is built from TRBV4-3 and TRBJ1-2; possible D gene TRBD1, 6 bases. The V gene's germline CDR1 is LGHNA and CDR2 YSLEER. V shed 0 bases and J shed 6 bases, with 8 bases lying between them. The CDR3 runs to 13 residues.

V usage is TRBV7-2 and J usage is TRBJ2-5; D is undetermined. V was shortened by 2 bases and J by 0 bases, with 10 bases between the two germline ends. Germline V CDR1 and CDR2: SGHTA, FQGNSA. This CDR3 has 15 residues. CDR3 in amino acids: CASSLRPPYQETQYF. DNA of the CDR3: TGTGCCAGCAGCTTAAGACCCCCGTACCAAGAGACCCAGTACTTC.

The CDR3 region has the DNA TGTGCCAGCAGCCCACAGCGTAATGAGCAGTTCTTC. Protein: CASSPQRNEQFF. V gene TRBV7-9 combines with J gene TRBJ2-1; D unclear. This CDR3 is 12 amino acids long. V was cut by 5 bases and J by 7 bases, with 9 bases left in between. Germline assignment: CDR1 SEHNR and CDR2 FQNEAQ (reference sequence). The full variable domain, with the rest looked up from reference TRBV7-9 and TRBJ2-1, is DTGVSQNPRHKITKRGQNVTFRCDPISEHNRLYWYRQTLGQGPEFLTYFQNEAQLEKSRLLSDRFSAERPKGSFSTLEIQRTEQGDSAMYLCASSPQRNEQFFGPGTRLTVL.

The chain employs TRBV11-3 and TRBJ2-5; maybe TRBD1 (6 bases). The V end lost 3 bases, the J end lost 3 bases, and 8 bases lay between the germline ends. CDR1 and CDR2 from the germline V gene are SGHNT and YENEEA. The CDR3 is 13 residues long. The CDR3 spells CASSFYREETQYF. CDR3 DNA: TGTGCCAGCAGCTTTTACAGGGAAGAGACCCAGTACTTC.